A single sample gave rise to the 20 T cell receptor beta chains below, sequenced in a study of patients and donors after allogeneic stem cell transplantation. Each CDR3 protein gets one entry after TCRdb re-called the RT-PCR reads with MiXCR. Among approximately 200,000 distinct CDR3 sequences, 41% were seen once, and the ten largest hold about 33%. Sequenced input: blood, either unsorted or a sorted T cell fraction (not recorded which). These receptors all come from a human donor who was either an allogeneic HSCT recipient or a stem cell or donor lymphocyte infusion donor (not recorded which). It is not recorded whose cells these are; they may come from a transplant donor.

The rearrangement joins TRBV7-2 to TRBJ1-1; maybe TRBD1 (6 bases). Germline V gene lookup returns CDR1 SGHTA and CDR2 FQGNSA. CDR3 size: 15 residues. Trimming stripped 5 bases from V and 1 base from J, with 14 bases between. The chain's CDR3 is CASSTHPGQNTEAFF. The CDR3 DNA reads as TGTGCCAGCAGCACCCACCCGGGACAGAACACTGAAGCTTTCTTT. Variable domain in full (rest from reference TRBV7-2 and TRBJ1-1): GAGVSQSPSNKVTEKGKDVELRCDPISGHTALYWYRQSLGQGLEFLIYFQGNSAPDKSGLPSDRFSAERTGGSVSTLTIQRTQQEDSAVYLCASSTHPGQNTEAFFGQGTRLTVV.

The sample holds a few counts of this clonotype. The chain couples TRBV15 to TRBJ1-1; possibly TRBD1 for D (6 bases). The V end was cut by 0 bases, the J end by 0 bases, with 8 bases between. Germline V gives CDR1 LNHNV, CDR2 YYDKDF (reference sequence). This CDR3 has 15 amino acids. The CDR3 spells CATSRDGQLNTEAFF. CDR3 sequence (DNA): TGTGCCACCAGCAGAGACGGACAGCTGAACACTGAAGCTTTCTTT.

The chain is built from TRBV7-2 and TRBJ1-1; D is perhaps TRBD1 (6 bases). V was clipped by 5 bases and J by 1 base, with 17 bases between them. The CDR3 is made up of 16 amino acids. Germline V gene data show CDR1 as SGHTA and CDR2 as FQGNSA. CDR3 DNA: TGTGCCAGCAGCCAAATAGTCTGGGGGCGGAACACTGAAGCTTTCTTT. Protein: CASSQIVWGRNTEAFF.

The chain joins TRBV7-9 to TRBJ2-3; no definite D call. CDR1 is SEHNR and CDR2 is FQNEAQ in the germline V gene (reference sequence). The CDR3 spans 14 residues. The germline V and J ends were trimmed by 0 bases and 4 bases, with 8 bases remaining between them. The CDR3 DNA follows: TGTGCCAGCAGCTTAGCGCTCGAATCAGATACGCAGTATTTT. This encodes CASSLALESDTQYF.

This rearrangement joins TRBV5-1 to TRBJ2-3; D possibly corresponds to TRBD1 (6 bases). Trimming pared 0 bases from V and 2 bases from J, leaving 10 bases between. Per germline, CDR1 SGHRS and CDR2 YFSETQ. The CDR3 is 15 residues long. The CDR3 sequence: CASSLAGQNTDTQYF. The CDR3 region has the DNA TGCGCCAGCAGCTTGGCAGGACAGAACACAGATACGCAGTATTTT.

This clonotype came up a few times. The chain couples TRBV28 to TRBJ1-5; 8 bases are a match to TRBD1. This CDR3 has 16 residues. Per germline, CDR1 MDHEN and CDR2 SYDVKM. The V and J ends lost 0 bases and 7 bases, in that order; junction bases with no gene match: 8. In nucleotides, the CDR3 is TGTGCCAGCAGTTTATGGATAGCAGGGGGCCACCAGCCCCAGCATTTT. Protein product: CASSLWIAGGHQPQHF.

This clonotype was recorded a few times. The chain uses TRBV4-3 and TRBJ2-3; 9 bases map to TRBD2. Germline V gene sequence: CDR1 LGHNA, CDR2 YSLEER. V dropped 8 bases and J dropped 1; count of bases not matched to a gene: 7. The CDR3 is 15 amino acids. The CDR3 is CASAGGGGGTDTQYF. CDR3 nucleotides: TGCGCCAGCGCGGGAGGCGGGGGGGGCACAGATACGCAGTATTTT.

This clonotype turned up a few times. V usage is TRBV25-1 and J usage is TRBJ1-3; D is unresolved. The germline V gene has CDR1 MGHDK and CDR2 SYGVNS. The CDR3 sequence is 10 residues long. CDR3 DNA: TGTGCGAGCTTGGGAAACACCATATATTTT. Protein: CASLGNTIYF.

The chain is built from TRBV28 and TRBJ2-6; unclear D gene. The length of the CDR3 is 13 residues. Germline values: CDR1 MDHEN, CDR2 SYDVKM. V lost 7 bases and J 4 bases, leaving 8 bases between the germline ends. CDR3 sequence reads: CASNSGGANVLTF. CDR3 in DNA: TGTGCCAGCAACTCTGGGGGGGCCAACGTCCTGACTTTC.

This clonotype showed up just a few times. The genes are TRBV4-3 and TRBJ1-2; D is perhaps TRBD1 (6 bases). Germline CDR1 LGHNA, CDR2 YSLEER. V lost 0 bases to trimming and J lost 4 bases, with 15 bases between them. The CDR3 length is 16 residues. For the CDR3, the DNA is TGCGCCAGCAGCCAAGATAGCCCTCCAGGGGTCTATGGCTACACCTTC. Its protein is CASSQDSPPGVYGYTF.

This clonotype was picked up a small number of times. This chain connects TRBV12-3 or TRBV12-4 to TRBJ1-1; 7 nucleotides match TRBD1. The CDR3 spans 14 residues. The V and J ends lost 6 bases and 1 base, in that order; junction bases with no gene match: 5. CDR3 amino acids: CASRPGQQNTEAFF. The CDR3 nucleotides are TGTGCCAGCAGACCGGGACAGCAGAACACTGAAGCTTTCTTT.

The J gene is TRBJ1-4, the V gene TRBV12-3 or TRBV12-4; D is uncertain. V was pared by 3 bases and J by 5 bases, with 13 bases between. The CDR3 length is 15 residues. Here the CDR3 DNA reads TGTGCCAGCAGTTTGGGTAGAAGTGGCAATGAAAAACTGTTTTTT. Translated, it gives CASSLGRSGNEKLFF.

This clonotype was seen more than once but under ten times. CDR3 sequence: CASSVGWGSTEAFF. CDR3 nucleotide sequence: TGTGCCAGCAGCGTAGGATGGGGAAGCACTGAAGCTTTCTTT. The chain combines TRBV9 with TRBJ1-1; D unclear. The germline V and J ends were trimmed by 0 bases and 4 bases, with 10 bases remaining between them. There are 14 residues in the CDR3. Germline V gives CDR1 SGDLS, CDR2 YYNGEE.

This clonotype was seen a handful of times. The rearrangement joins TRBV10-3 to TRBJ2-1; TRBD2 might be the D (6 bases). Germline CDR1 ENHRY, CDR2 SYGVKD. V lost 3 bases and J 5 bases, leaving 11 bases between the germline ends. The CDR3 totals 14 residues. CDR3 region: CAISELAPHNEQFF. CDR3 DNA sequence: TGTGCCATCAGTGAACTAGCCCCACACAATGAGCAGTTCTTC.

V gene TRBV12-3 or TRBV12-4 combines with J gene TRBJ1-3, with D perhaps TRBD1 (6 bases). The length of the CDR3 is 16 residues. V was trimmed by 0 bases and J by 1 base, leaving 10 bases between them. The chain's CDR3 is CASSLAPRGSGNTIYF. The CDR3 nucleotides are TGTGCCAGCAGTTTAGCACCCAGGGGTTCTGGAAACACCATATATTTT.

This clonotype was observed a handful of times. This CDR3 is CASSKRTGKFYGYTF. CDR3 bases: TGTGCCAGCAGCAAGCGGACAGGGAAATTCTATGGCTACACCTTC. The V call is TRBV7-9, the J call TRBJ1-2; 8 bases fit TRBD1. V trimming: 5 bases; J trimming: 4 bases; junction bases outside the gene matches: 9. The CDR3 contains 15 residues. Germline lookup yields CDR1 SEHNR and CDR2 FQNEAQ (reference sequence). Drawing the rest from reference TRBV7-9 and TRBJ1-2, the complete variable domain is DTGVSQNPRHKITKRGQNVTFRCDPISEHNRLYWYRQTLGQGPEFLTYFQNEAQLEKSRLLSDRFSAERPKGSFSTLEIQRTEQGDSAMYLCASSKRTGKFYGYTFGSGTRLTVV.

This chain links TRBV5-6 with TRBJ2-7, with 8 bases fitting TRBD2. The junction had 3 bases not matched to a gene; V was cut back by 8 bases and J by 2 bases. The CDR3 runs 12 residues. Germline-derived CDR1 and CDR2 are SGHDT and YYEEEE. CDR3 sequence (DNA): TGTGCCAGTAGCGGGACCGCCTACGAGCAGTACTTC. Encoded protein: CASSGTAYEQYF.

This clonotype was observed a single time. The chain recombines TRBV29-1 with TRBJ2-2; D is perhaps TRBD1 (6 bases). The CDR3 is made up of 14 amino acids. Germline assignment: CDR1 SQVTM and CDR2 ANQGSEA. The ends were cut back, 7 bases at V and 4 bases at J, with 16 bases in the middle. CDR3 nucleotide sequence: TGCAGCGCCCGGACAGCCCGGGGCACCGGGGAGCTGTTTTTT. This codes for CSARTARGTGELFF.

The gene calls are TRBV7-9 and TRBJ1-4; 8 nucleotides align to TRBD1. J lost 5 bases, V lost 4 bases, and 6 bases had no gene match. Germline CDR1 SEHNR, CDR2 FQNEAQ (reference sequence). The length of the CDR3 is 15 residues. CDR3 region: CASSSPDRENEKLFF. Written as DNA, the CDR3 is TGTGCCAGCAGCTCCCCGGACAGGGAAAATGAAAAACTGTTTTTT. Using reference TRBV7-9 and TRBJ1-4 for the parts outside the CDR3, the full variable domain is DTGVSQNPRHKITKRGQNVTFRCDPISEHNRLYWYRQTLGQGPEFLTYFQNEAQLEKSRLLSDRFSAERPKGSFSTLEIQRTEQGDSAMYLCASSSPDRENEKLFFGSGTQLSVL.

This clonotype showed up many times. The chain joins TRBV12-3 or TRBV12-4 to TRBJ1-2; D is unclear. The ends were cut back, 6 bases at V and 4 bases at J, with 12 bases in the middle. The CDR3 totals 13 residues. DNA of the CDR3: TGTGCCAGCAGCCAAGATCGGGGCTATGGCTACACCTTC. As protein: CASSQDRGYGYTF.